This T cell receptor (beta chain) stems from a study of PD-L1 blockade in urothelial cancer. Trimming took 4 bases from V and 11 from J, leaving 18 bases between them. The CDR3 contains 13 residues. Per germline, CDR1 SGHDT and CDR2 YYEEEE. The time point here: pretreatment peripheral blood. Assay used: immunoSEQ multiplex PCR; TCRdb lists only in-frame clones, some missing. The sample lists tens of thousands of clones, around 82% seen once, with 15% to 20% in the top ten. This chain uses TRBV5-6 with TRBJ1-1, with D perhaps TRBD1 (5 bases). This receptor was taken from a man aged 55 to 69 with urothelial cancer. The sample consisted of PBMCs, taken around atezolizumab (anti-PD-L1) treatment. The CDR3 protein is CASSAWDYGNAFF. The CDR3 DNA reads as TGTGCCAGCAGCGCATGGGACTACGGTAACGCTTTCTTT.